One and the same sample provided the 23 T cell receptor beta chains below, sequenced in a study of T-cell reconstitution after alpha-beta-depleted transplantation in children. Using unique molecular identifiers, the investigators prepared the TCRbeta library. TCRdb redid the calling of the PCR reads with MiXCR, one entry per CDR3 protein. In the table there are 700,000 to 950,000 distinct CDR3 sequences, about 15% of which are singletons. The material was PBMCs, mostly from graft donor cells, obtained 360 days after TCRalphabeta/CD19-depleted stem cell transplant. All receptors derive from a male patient aged 10-17 years who had a stem cell transplant for acute lymphoblastic leukemia, so the T cells may come from the graft donor.

This chain joins TRBV5-1 and TRBJ2-3; 10 nucleotides align to TRBD2. The CDR3 is 18 amino acids. Per the germline V gene, CDR1 is SGHRS and CDR2 is YFSETQ. V trimming: 1 base; J trimming: 3 bases; junction bases outside the gene matches: 11. CDR3 protein: CASSLLPSGSEGTDTQYF. DNA for the CDR3: TGCGCCAGCAGCTTGTTGCCTAGCGGGAGTGAGGGGACAGATACGCAGTATTTT.

The chain combines TRBV25-1 with TRBJ2-5, with D unclear. CDR3 length equals 15 residues. The V and J ends lost 3 bases and 4 bases respectively, with 15 bases between them. Germline V CDR1 and CDR2: MGHDK, SYGVNS. Here the CDR3 DNA reads TGTGCCAGCAGTGATTTGCGCTTGGAGCTAGAGACCCAGTACTTC. It codes for CASSDLRLELETQYF.

This clonotype was seen only a few times. This chain links TRBV12-3 or TRBV12-4 with TRBJ2-5, with D possibly TRBD2 on 5 matching bases. The CDR3 covers 15 residues. V dropped 8 bases and J dropped 0 bases, with 16 bases sitting between them. CDR3 in DNA: TGTGCCAGCCAGGCAAATCGAGGGTACCAAGAGACCCAGTACTTC. Its translation is CASQANRGYQETQYF.

This clonotype was recorded a few times. The chain carries TRBV5-1 and TRBJ2-3; 12 bases match TRBD2. The length of the CDR3 is 15 residues. The ends lost 4 bases at V and 11 bases at J; junction bases unmatched: 11. The germline gives CDR1 SGHRS, CDR2 YFSETQ. CDR3 region: CASSARLAGEVGQYF. CDR3 nucleotide sequence: TGCGCCAGCAGCGCTCGACTAGCGGGAGAGGTCGGGCAGTATTTT.

The chain is built from TRBV20-1 and TRBJ2-4; perhaps TRBD1 as D (6 bases). The CDR3 has 14 residues. Germline-derived CDR1 and CDR2 are DFQATT and SNEGSKA (reference sequence). The CDR3 here is CSQWTDLAKNIQYF. In DNA form, the CDR3 reads TGCAGCCAGTGGACAGACCTAGCCAAAAACATTCAGTACTTC.

The chain is built from TRBV3-1 and TRBJ2-7, with D unclear. This CDR3 has 12 residues. Germline loops: CDR1 LGHDT, CDR2 YNNKEL (reference sequence). V was clipped by 4 bases and J by 7 bases, with 11 bases between them. CDR3 residues: CASSRRPLEQYF. In DNA, the CDR3 is TGTGCCAGCAGCCGCCGACCCCTTGAGCAGTACTTC.

This sequence joins TRBV29-1 and TRBJ2-1, with a weak D call TRBD2 (5 bases). Trimming cost V 7 bases and J 1 base, with 14 bases left between them. CDR3 length: 14 amino acids. Per the germline V gene, CDR1 is SQVTM and CDR2 is ANQGSEA. The CDR3 loop reads CSAGRGQSYNEQFF. As DNA, the CDR3 is TGCAGCGCCGGACGGGGTCAATCCTACAATGAGCAGTTCTTC.

This clonotype was seen many times. This chain uses TRBV29-1 with TRBJ2-7; 10 bases are a match to TRBD2. CDR1 SQVTM and CDR2 ANQGSEA come from the germline V gene. The ends lost 4 bases at V and 0 bases at J; junction bases unmatched: 12. There are 17 residues in the CDR3. CDR3 DNA: TGCAGCGTTGGGGGGCTAGCGGGAGTCCCCTCCTCCTACGAGCAGTACTTC. It specifies CSVGGLAGVPSSYEQYF.

This clonotype has just a few counts. This CDR3 is CSASQLAGLERETQYF. The DNA for the CDR3 is TGCAGTGCTAGTCAACTAGCGGGCCTAGAGCGAGAGACCCAGTACTTC. The V gene is TRBV20-1, the J gene TRBJ2-5, with 9 positions matching TRBD2. Per the germline V gene, CDR1 is DFQATT and CDR2 is SNEGSKA (reference sequence). The CDR3 has 16 residues. The J segment lost 4 bases and the V segment lost 3 bases, leaving 12 bases of the junction unmatched.

The chain employs TRBV11-1 and TRBJ2-1; TRBD2 matches 8 bases. The germline gives CDR1 SGHAT, CDR2 FQDESV (reference sequence). The trim removed 2 bases at V and 5 bases at J, leaving 11 bases unmatched. The CDR3 spans 17 residues. The CDR3 loop reads CASSLLGWTSTDNEQFF. For the CDR3, the DNA is TGTGCCAGCAGCTTATTGGGGTGGACTAGCACCGACAATGAGCAGTTCTTC.

The rearrangement links TRBV5-4 to TRBJ2-3; D remains unclear. This CDR3 contains 19 residues. Germline CDR1 and CDR2: SGHNT and YYREEE (reference sequence). V lost 1 base and J 2 bases, leaving 23 bases between the germline ends. The CDR3 bases are TGTGCCAGCAGCTTGCGGGCCCAACAATGGGGAAAAGTCACAGATACGCAGTATTTT. This translates into CASSLRAQQWGKVTDTQYF.

This clonotype was observed a few times. J is TRBJ2-1 and V is TRBV11-2; D gene ambiguous. The CDR3 runs to 13 residues. Trimming removed 2 bases at V and 8 bases at J, with 10 bases between. Looked up from germline, CDR1 is SGHAT and CDR2 is FQNNGV. The CDR3 sequence: CASSLSVLHEQFF. The CDR3 coding sequence is TGTGCCAGCAGCTTAAGTGTCCTCCATGAGCAGTTCTTC.

This chain links TRBV12-3 or TRBV12-4 with TRBJ2-1, with 8 bases that match TRBD1. The V gene end was trimmed by 6 bases and the J gene end by 4 bases; junction bases not matched to a gene: 8. The CDR3 spans 15 residues. CDR3 sequence: CASSSSDRAYNEQFF. CDR3 nucleotide sequence: TGTGCCAGCAGCTCGTCGGACAGGGCATACAATGAGCAGTTCTTC.

This clonotype came up a few times. The chain links TRBV20-1 to TRBJ2-3; the match to TRBD2 covers 10 bases. The CDR3 consists of 15 residues. J lost 4 bases, V lost 0 bases, and 4 bases had no gene match. Germline V gives CDR1 DFQATT, CDR2 SNEGSKA (reference sequence). CDR3 nucleotides: TGCAGTGCTAGAGACTTTAGCGGGAGGCCAGATACGCAGTATTTT. Residues: CSARDFSGRPDTQYF.

There are a few counts of this clonotype. The chain links TRBV18 to TRBJ2-7; 10 bases match TRBD1. Germline V gene lookup returns CDR1 KGHSH and CDR2 LQKENI. The CDR3 is 14 amino acids. V shed 5 bases, J shed 5 bases, and the junction held 6 bases outside the gene matches. For the CDR3, the DNA is TGTGCCAGCTCAGGCTGGGGACAGGGGAACGAGCAGTACTTC. Its translation: CASSGWGQGNEQYF.

This clonotype was recorded a few times. V gene TRBV5-1 combines with J gene TRBJ2-1; 7 bases fit TRBD2. The CDR3 runs to 16 residues. V dropped 2 bases and J dropped 2; count of bases not matched to a gene: 7. CDR1 and CDR2 from the germline V gene are SGHRS and YFSETQ. The chain's CDR3 is CASSFGGSSAYNEQFF. CDR3 bases: TGCGCCAGCAGCTTTGGCGGGAGTAGCGCCTACAATGAGCAGTTCTTC.

This clonotype was detected ten times or more. One end of the junction fails to match germline, which may point to a read error. This chain links TRBV20-1 with TRBJ1-2; D call uncertain. The CDR3 consists of 11 residues. The V gene's germline CDR1 is DFQATT and CDR2 SNEGSKA (reference sequence). The CDR3 loop reads CSASIRPPPAF. CDR3 nucleotide sequence: TGCAGTGCTAGCATCAGACCACCACCAGCCTTC.

The table lists this clonotype with a count of one. The rearrangement links TRBV3-1 to TRBJ2-2; TRBD2 matches at 10 bases. This CDR3 comprises 17 residues. The trim removed 0 bases at V and 6 bases at J, leaving 7 bases unmatched. The germline CDR1 and CDR2 sequences are LGHDT and YNNKEL (reference sequence). The CDR3 region is CASSQDPLAGVPGELFF. In DNA, the CDR3 is TGTGCCAGCAGCCAAGATCCCCTAGCGGGAGTCCCCGGGGAGCTGTTTTTT. Looking up the rest from reference TRBV3-1 and TRBJ2-2 gives the full variable domain: DTAVSQTPKYLVTQMGNDKSIKCEQNLGHDTMYWYKQDSKKFLKIMFSYNNKELIINETVPNRFSPKSPDKAHLNLHINSLELGDSAVYFCASSQDPLAGVPGELFFGEGSRLTVL.

This clonotype was counted between two and nine times. V and J are TRBV5-1 and TRBJ2-7, with 10 nucleotides matching TRBD2. CDR3 length equals 18 residues. Trimming cost V 7 bases and J 2 bases; bases outside gene matches: 18. CDR1 and CDR2 (germline): SGHRS, YFSETQ. The CDR3 region has the DNA TGCGCCAGCCGTGCACTAGCGGGACCTTCTGAGCCCCCCTACGAGCAGTACTTC. It is translated as CASRALAGPSEPPYEQYF.

The V call is TRBV14, the J call TRBJ2-7, with 8 bases matching TRBD2. J gave up 2 bases and V 2 bases, and 8 bases lay outside the gene matches. The germline gives CDR1 SGHDN, CDR2 FVKESK. The CDR3 totals 16 residues. CDR3 protein: CASSQWIIAGPYEQYF. CDR3 nucleotides: TGTGCCAGCAGCCAATGGATAATAGCGGGGCCCTACGAGCAGTACTTC. Together with reference TRBV14 and TRBJ2-7, the CDR3 gives the full variable domain: EAGVTQFPSHSVIEKGQTVTLRCDPISGHDNLYWYRRVMGKEIKFLLHFVKESKQDESGMPNNRFLAERTGGTYSTLKVQPAELEDSGVYFCASSQWIIAGPYEQYFGPGTRLTVT.

The chain couples TRBV5-1 to TRBJ2-7; a possible D gene is TRBD2 (6 bases). The CDR3 has 16 residues. With 0 bases removed from V and 0 bases from J, the gap between germline ends came to 13 bases. Per the germline V gene, CDR1 is SGHRS and CDR2 is YFSETQ. DNA of the CDR3: TGCGCCAGCAGCTTGGATCTAGCGACGGTCTCCTACGAGCAGTACTTC. Translation: CASSLDLATVSYEQYF. The whole variable domain, filled in from reference TRBV5-1 and TRBJ2-7, reads KAGVTQTPRYLIKTRGQQVTLSCSPISGHRSVSWYQQTPGQGLQFLFEYFSETQRNKGNFPGRFSGRQFSNSRSEMNVSTLELGDSALYLCASSLDLATVSYEQYFGPGTRLTVT.

This sequence joins TRBV4-2 and TRBJ2-2; D is uncertain. The V gene lost 0 bases and the J gene lost 4 bases, with 12 bases spanning the gap. There are 16 residues in the CDR3. Germline values: CDR1 LGHNA, CDR2 YNFKEQ. Written as DNA, the CDR3 is TGTGCCAGCAGCCAAGAGGACGTCTACCCCACCGGGGAGCTGTTTTTT. It encodes CASSQEDVYPTGELFF.

This clonotype was seen ten or more times. V usage is TRBV4-2 and J usage is TRBJ2-1; D is unclear. Germline V lookup: CDR1 LGHNA, CDR2 YNFKEQ. The CDR3 covers 13 residues. Trimming cost V 3 bases and J 4 bases, with 7 bases left between them. The CDR3 DNA is TGTGCCAGCAGCCAGGGGAATTACAATGAGCAGTTCTTC. Its translation is CASSQGNYNEQFF.